Listed below are T cell receptor beta chains from one sample, sequenced in a study of blood T cell repertoires in COVID-19. Measured with immunoSEQ multiplex PCR; TCRdb has only the in-frame clones, and not every one. The table lists some 140,000 clones, approximately 78% of them singletons, with approximately 1.8% in the top ten. Input material: peripheral blood. The source of these receptors is an elderly man with acute or convalescent COVID-19. CDR3s include the opening cysteine and the closing phenylalanine or tryptophan. A D gene is named only where the DNA matches it firmly. A clone size is listed for some rows: how often the clone was seen (once, few, many), or a class if it is expanded.

V: TRBV10-3
J: TRBJ2-3
size: .
D: TRBD2
CDR3: CAITPGLGSDTQYF
DNA: TGTGCCATCACCCCGGGACTAGGGTCAGATACGCAGTATTTT

V: TRBV5-8
J: TRBJ1-6
size: once
D: .
CDR3: CASRHPQGGNSPLHF
DNA: TGTGCCAGCAGACATCCACAGGGAGGGAATTCACCCCTCCACTTT

V: TRBV24-1
J: TRBJ2-3
size: .
D: TRBD2
CDR3: CATSDPGLAGRTQYF
DNA: TGTGCCACCAGTGATCCCGGACTAGCGGGAAGAACGCAGTATTTT

V: TRBV14
J: TRBJ2-5
size: .
D: TRBD1
CDR3: CASSRNRGPETQYF
DNA: TGTGCCAGCAGCCGGAACAGGGGGCCAGAGACCCAGTACTTC

V: TRBV2
J: TRBJ2-3
size: .
D: TRBD1
CDR3: CASSRRTGTSSTDTQYF
DNA: TGTGCCAGCAGCCGAAGGACAGGGACCTCTAGCACAGATACGCAGTATTTT

V: TRBV13
J: TRBJ1-3
size: .
D: TRBD1
CDR3: CASSKRTGGAGGNTIYF
DNA: TGTGCCAGCAGCAAGCGGACAGGGGGCGCGGGTGGAAACACCATATATTTT

V: TRBV6-4
J: TRBJ1-5
size: few
D: .
CDR3: CASSQGGNQPQHF
DNA: TGTGCCAGCAGTCAGGGCGGCAATCAGCCCCAGCATTTT

V: TRBV11-2
J: TRBJ1-6
size: .
D: TRBD1
CDR3: CASSLRDSSYNSPLHF
DNA: TGTGCCAGCAGCCTGCGGGACAGCTCCTATAATTCACCCCTCCACTTT

V: TRBV9
J: TRBJ2-5
size: .
D: TRBD2
CDR3: CASSAGLVPGGRQETQYF
DNA: TGTGCCAGCAGCGCGGGTCTCGTTCCGGGGGGGCGTCAAGAGACCCAGTACTTC

V: TRBV3-1/TRBV3-2
J: TRBJ2-7
size: .
D: TRBD1
CDR3: CASSQDRDRGHEQYF
DNA: TGTGCCAGCAGCCAAGATAGGGACAGGGGCCACGAGCAGTACTTC

V: TRBV18
J: TRBJ2-5
size: few
D: TRBD1
CDR3: CASSPLGQGFRETQYF
DNA: TGTGCCAGCTCACCACTGGGACAGGGCTTTAGGGAGACCCAGTACTTC

V: TRBV28
J: TRBJ1-1
size: .
D: .
CDR3: CASSTDLGATEAFF
DNA: TGTGCCAGCAGTACGGACCTTGGGGCCACTGAAGCTTTCTTT

V: TRBV7-2
J: TRBJ2-3
size: .
D: .
CDR3: CASSLGLGAGATDTQYF
DNA: TGTGCCAGCAGCTTAGGATTGGGGGCAGGCGCTACAGATACGCAGTATTTT

V: TRBV5-1
J: TRBJ2-1
size: .
D: TRBD1
CDR3: CASSRGDRGSYNEQFF
DNA: TGCGCCAGCAGCAGGGGGGACAGGGGGTCCTACAATGAGCAGTTCTTC

V: TRBV15
J: TRBJ2-3
size: .
D: TRBD1
CDR3: CATGRGPDTQYF
DNA: TGTGCCACCGGAAGGGGGCCGGATACGCAGTATTTT

V: TRBV9
J: TRBJ1-5
size: .
D: TRBD1
CDR3: CASSPQGLYQPQHF
DNA: TGTGCCAGCAGCCCACAGGGGTTGTATCAGCCCCAGCATTTT

V: TRBV9
J: TRBJ2-5
size: .
D: TRBD1
CDR3: CASSGGGLPQETQYF
DNA: TGTGCCAGCAGCGGAGGGGGCCTCCCCCAAGAGACCCAGTACTTC

V: TRBV25-1
J: TRBJ1-3
size: .
D: TRBD1
CDR3: CASSSRQGKGNTIYF
DNA: TGTGCCAGCAGTTCACGACAGGGGAAGGGAAACACCATATATTTT

V: TRBV5-4
J: TRBJ1-1
size: .
D: .
CDR3: CASSGRQNMNTEAFF
DNA: TGTGCCAGCAGCGGTAGACAGAACATGAACACTGAAGCTTTCTTT

V: TRBV27
J: TRBJ2-3
size: few
D: .
CDR3: CASSPQTGPHTQYF
DNA: TGTGCCAGCAGTCCCCAGACAGGTCCCCATACGCAGTATTTT

V: TRBV6-5
J: TRBJ2-7
size: .
D: .
CDR3: CASSFDTRREQYF
DNA: TGTGCCAGCAGTTTCGACACCCGCAGGGAGCAGTACTTC

V: TRBV19
J: TRBJ1-2
size: .
D: .
CDR3: CATAPRGNGGYTF
DNA: TGTGCCACCGCGCCCAGGGGTAATGGCGGCTACACCTTC

V: TRBV21-1
J: TRBJ2-1
size: .
D: .
CDR3: CASGDRTNEQFF
DNA: TGTGCCAGCGGGGACAGGACTAATGAGCAGTTCTTC

V: TRBV2
J: TRBJ1-2
size: .
D: .
CDR3: CASSRTEGSLYGYTF
DNA: TGTGCCAGCAGTAGGACAGAGGGATCCCTCTATGGCTACACCTTC

V: TRBV11-1
J: TRBJ2-1
size: .
D: .
CDR3: CASSLGGYNEQFF
DNA: TGTGCCAGCAGCTTAGGAGGCTACAATGAGCAGTTCTTC

V: TRBV6-1
J: TRBJ2-2
size: .
D: .
CDR3: CASSEGLGLANTGELFF
DNA: TGTGCCAGCAGTGAAGGGTTGGGGCTCGCGAACACCGGGGAGCTGTTTTTT

V: TRBV9
J: TRBJ1-1
size: .
D: .
CDR3: CASSPLSIESNTEAFF
DNA: TGTGCCAGCAGCCCTCTTTCCATCGAGTCGAACACTGAAGCTTTCTTT

V: TRBV6-2/TRBV6-3
J: TRBJ2-2
size: .
D: .
CDR3: CASSGQNTGELFF
DNA: TGTGCCAGCAGTGGGCAAAACACCGGGGAGCTGTTTTTT

V: TRBV6-5
J: TRBJ1-1
size: .
D: TRBD1
CDR3: CASRLDRWNTEAFF
DNA: TGTGCCAGCAGACTGGACAGGTGGAACACTGAAGCTTTCTTT

V: TRBV7-8
J: TRBJ1-6
size: .
D: .
CDR3: CASSLDRASPLHF
DNA: TGTGCCAGCAGCTTAGACAGAGCCTCACCCCTCCACTTT

V: TRBV7-9
J: TRBJ2-6
size: .
D: TRBD1
CDR3: CASKPSSPGGYGANVLTF
DNA: TGTGCCAGCAAGCCGTCTTCGCCAGGGGGCTATGGGGCCAACGTCCTGACTTTC

V: TRBV13
J: TRBJ1-6
size: .
D: .
CDR3: CASSLGAGQVNSPLHF
DNA: TGTGCCAGCAGCTTAGGGGCGGGGCAGGTTAATTCACCCCTCCACTTT

V: TRBV6-5
J: TRBJ2-7
size: once
D: TRBD1
CDR3: CASRRPGQGIDEQYF
DNA: TGTGCCAGCAGGAGACCGGGACAGGGTATAGACGAGCAGTACTTC

V: TRBV2
J: TRBJ2-6
size: .
D: .
CDR3: CASLQGLSGANVLTF
DNA: TGTGCCAGCCTGCAGGGCCTCTCTGGGGCCAACGTCCTGACTTTC

V: TRBV21-1
J: TRBJ1-2
size: once
D: .
CDR3: CASSPRRGTGYTF
DNA: TGTGCCAGCAGCCCAAGGAGGGGAACGGGCTACACCTTC